The T cell receptor beta chain described here comes from a study of blood T cell repertoires in COVID-19. Germline loops: CDR1 SEHNR, CDR2 FQNEAQ (reference sequence). The CDR3 runs to 13 residues. V was cut by 7 bases and J by 1 base, with 10 bases left in between. Per the study methods: Estimation of nucleated cell counts relied on the amplification of reference gene primers. TCRdb keeps only in-frame clones here, not all; method: immunoSEQ multiplex PCR. The DNA gave D and trimming, while V, J and clone size come from that table. Of approximately 110,000 clones in the sample, more than 70% were seen once.

Sequencing was done on a sample of peripheral blood. The clonotype was recovered from a human donor in a cohort sampled during active COVID-19. The chain links TRBV7-9 to TRBJ1-1; perhaps TRBD1 as D (5 bases). The chain's CDR3 is CASTLDRNTEAFF. In DNA form, the CDR3 reads TGTGCCAGCACCCTAGACAGGAACACTGAAGCTTTCTTT.